What follows are 30 T cell receptor beta chains derived from one specimen sequenced in a study of vaccination effects on CD4 cells after COVID-19. Their specific antigens are unknown. Profiling relied on immunoSEQ multiplex PCR, and the TCRdb table lists in-frame clones only, not all of them. Among roughly 40,000 clones listed, about 67% were seen once. Isolating CD4+ T cells followed approximately nine days of culture. Of the BNT162b2 and mRNA-1273 vaccines, participants received two doses of one or the other. The sample consisted of CD4+ T cells from PBMCs cultured without peptide, taken after COVID-19 vaccination. Receptor source: a human donor who received a COVID-19 vaccine.

The rearrangement joins TRBV14 to TRBJ2-1, with D unresolved. CDR3 length: 15 amino acids. CDR1 and CDR2 from the germline V gene are SGHDN and FVKESK. Trimming left V 5 bases short and J 0 bases short, with 11 bases between. This chain's CDR3 is CASSFEFSSYNEQFF. The CDR3 DNA sequence: TGTGCCAGCAGCTTCGAGTTTAGCTCCTACAATGAGCAGTTCTTC.

The chain recombines TRBV6-5 with TRBJ1-1; unclear D gene. This CDR3 region has 13 residues. Per the germline V gene, CDR1 is MNHEY and CDR2 is SVGAGI. Trimming pared 6 bases from V and 0 bases from J, leaving 8 bases between. Here the CDR3 reads CASRAAMNTEAFF. The CDR3 DNA reads TGTGCCAGCAGGGCAGCCATGAACACTGAAGCTTTCTTT.

The chain links TRBV3-1 (or the pseudogene TRBV3-2) to TRBJ2-7, with TRBD2 matching 8 bases. The J segment lost 4 bases and the V segment lost 1 base, leaving 3 bases of the junction unmatched. This CDR3 has 14 amino acids. Germline V gene lookup returns CDR1 LGHDT and CDR2 YNNKEL (reference sequence). The CDR3 DNA follows: TGTGCCAGCAGCCAAGGTAGCGGGGTATACGAGCAGTACTTC. Translating it yields CASSQGSGVYEQYF.

The gene calls are TRBV2 and TRBJ2-7, with D unclear. This CDR3 spans 11 amino acids. The germline CDR1 and CDR2 sequences are SNHLY and FYNNEI. V was shortened by 8 bases and J by 1 base, with 6 bases between the two germline ends. The DNA for the CDR3 is TGTGCCAGCGAGCTATCCTACGAGCAGTACTTC. It yields the protein CASELSYEQYF.

The rearrangement joins TRBV6-2 or TRBV6-3 to TRBJ2-1, with a weak D call TRBD2 (6 bases). The length of the CDR3 is 16 residues. Germline V gene sequence: CDR1 MNHEY, CDR2 SVGEGT. V was cut by 4 bases and J by 0 bases, with 13 bases left in between. The CDR3 bases are TGTGCCAGCAGTTTAGCGGCTCAAATCTCCTACAATGAGCAGTTCTTC. Translation: CASSLAAQISYNEQFF.

The rearrangement links TRBV29-1 to TRBJ1-5; D is ambiguous. CDR1 and CDR2 (germline): SQVTM, ANQGSEA. The CDR3 sequence is 13 residues long. Trimming cost V 0 bases and J 7 bases, with 10 bases left between them. CDR3 DNA sequence: TGCAGCGTTGAAGATACCTCGGGGCAGCCCCAGCATTTT. Protein sequence: CSVEDTSGQPQHF.

This clone was found once. The J gene is TRBJ2-2, the V gene TRBV7-9; no definite D call. The CDR3 covers 12 residues. V was pared by 5 bases and J by 6 bases, with 7 bases between. Germline V gives CDR1 SEHNR, CDR2 FQNEAQ (reference sequence). CDR3 loop: CASSLEAGELFF. For the CDR3, the DNA is TGTGCCAGCAGCCTCGAGGCCGGGGAGCTGTTTTTT.

The genes are TRBV29-1 and TRBJ2-3; TRBD2 aligns across 9 bases. Germline lookup yields CDR1 SQVTM and CDR2 ANQGSEA. V shed 0 bases and J 6 bases; nucleotides not matched to a gene: 4. CDR3 size: 14 residues. The CDR3 bases are TGCAGCGTTGAAGATCGTAGCGGGGGTGATACGCAGTATTTT. Translating gives CSVEDRSGGDTQYF.

The chain uses TRBV5-5 and TRBJ2-4; perhaps TRBD1 as D (7 bases). Germline assignment: CDR1 SGHKS and CDR2 YYEKEE (reference sequence). This CDR3 has 17 amino acids. Trimming pared 3 bases from V and 0 bases from J, leaving 16 bases between. CDR3 DNA: TGTGCCAGCAGCTCTTACAGGGGAGGATTAGCCAAAAACATTCAGTACTTC. Translated: CASSSYRGGLAKNIQYF. Full variable domain (remainder filled in from reference TRBV5-5 and TRBJ2-4): DAGVTQSPTHLIKTRGQQVTLRCSPISGHKSVSWYQQVLGQGPQFIFQYYEKEERGRGNFPDRFSARQFPNYSSELNVNALLLGDSALYLCASSSYRGGLAKNIQYFGAGTRLSVL.

With respect to this clone: Other DNA sequences within the sample encode an identical CDR3. This chain connects TRBV15 to TRBJ1-5; no clear D. Germline V CDR1 and CDR2: LNHNV, YYDKDF (reference sequence). The CDR3 sequence is 12 residues long. V lost 0 bases to trimming and J lost 4 bases, with 1 base between them. The CDR3 loop reads CATSRDNQPQHF. The CDR3 DNA follows: TGTGCCACCAGCAGAGATAATCAGCCCCAGCATTTT.

A remark on this clone: The sample has other DNA sequences that encode this CDR3 too. The rearrangement links TRBV7-7 to TRBJ2-3; D possibly uses TRBD1 or TRBD2 (5 bases each). Looked up from germline, CDR1 is SSHAT and CDR2 is FNYEAQ (reference sequence). The CDR3 runs 13 residues. V was cut by 5 bases and J by 0 bases, with 6 bases left in between. Written as DNA, the CDR3 is TGTGCCAGCAGCCGGGACAGCACAGATACGCAGTATTTT. It specifies CASSRDSTDTQYF. Full variable domain (outside the CDR3, taken from reference TRBV7-7 and TRBJ2-3): GAGVSQSPRYKVTKRGQDVTLRCDPISSHATLYWYQQALGQGPEFLTYFNYEAQPDKSGLPSDRFSAERPEGSISTLTIQRTEQRDSAMYRCASSRDSTDTQYFGPGTRLTVL.

This clone is a singleton in its sample. V usage is TRBV3-1 (or the pseudogene TRBV3-2) and J usage is TRBJ2-1, with TRBD2 identical over 11 bases. Germline lookup yields CDR1 LGHDT and CDR2 YNNKEL (reference sequence). J was trimmed by 8 bases and V by 4 bases; bases with no gene match: 7. This CDR3 contains 15 residues. CDR3 coding DNA: TGTGCCAGCAGCCTAGCGGGAGGGCTTCAGTATGAGCAGTTCTTC. Its translation: CASSLAGGLQYEQFF.

Concerning this clone: One end of the junction varies from germline; a read error may be responsible. This chain uses TRBV6-5 with TRBJ2-7; D is unresolved. Germline V gives CDR1 MNHEY, CDR2 SVGAGI. The CDR3 sequence is 13 residues long. CDR3 sequence reads: CASSYSQVSARIF. The CDR3 nucleotides read TGTGCCAGCAGTTACTCGCAGGTTTCCGCAAGAATCTTC.

V gene TRBV12-3 or TRBV12-4 combines with J gene TRBJ1-1, with 7 bases identical to TRBD1. With V trimmed by 6 bases and J by 7 bases, 8 bases remained unmatched. The CDR3 sequence is 13 residues long. The CDR3 nucleotides are TGTGCCAGCAGCAGGGGGAGCGGAGGTGAAGCTTTCTTT. This codes for CASSRGSGGEAFF.

This chain connects TRBV11-2 to TRBJ2-7; D is uncertain. Germline V CDR1 and CDR2: SGHAT, FQNNGV. Trimming left V 8 bases short and J 1 base short, with 30 bases between. CDR3 length equals 19 residues. The CDR3: CASALGSRQSALQSYEQYF. CDR3 sequence (DNA): TGTGCCAGCGCATTAGGGTCGCGGCAGTCAGCCCTCCAATCCTACGAGCAGTACTTC. The whole variable domain, remainder taken from reference TRBV11-2 and TRBJ2-7, is EAGVAQSPRYKIIEKRQSVAFWCNPISGHATLYWYQQILGQGPKLLIQFQNNGVVDDSQLPKDRFSAERLKGVDSTLKIQPAKLEDSAVYLCASALGSRQSALQSYEQYFGPGTRLTVT.

The rearrangement links TRBV3-1 (or the pseudogene TRBV3-2) to TRBJ2-5; 15 bases align to TRBD2. This CDR3 region has 15 residues. CDR1 is LGHDT, CDR2 YNNKEL, per germline (reference sequence). V shed 3 bases and J 5 bases; nucleotides not matched to a gene: 1. CDR3 loop: CASSQGTSGGETQYF. The DNA of the CDR3 is TGTGCCAGCAGCCAGGGGACTAGCGGGGGGGAGACCCAGTACTTC.

This clone was counted only a few times. The chain has TRBV6-6 and TRBJ2-7; no firm D call. Germline V gene data show CDR1 as MNHNY and CDR2 as SVGAGI (reference sequence). This CDR3 is 12 amino acids long. V shed 0 bases and J shed 6 bases, with 6 bases lying between them. The CDR3 DNA follows: TGTGCCAGCAGTTACTCGGGTAGCGAGCAGTACTTC. This sequence encodes CASSYSGSEQYF.

This clone was counted between two and nine times. The rearrangement links TRBV7-8 to TRBJ1-2; D is ambiguous. V was clipped by 1 base and J by 10 bases, with 10 bases between them. This CDR3 is 12 amino acids long. Germline V gene sequence: CDR1 SGHVS, CDR2 FQNEAQ. CDR3 loop: CASSLDVQSYTF. Written as DNA, the CDR3 is TGTGCCAGCAGCTTAGACGTACAGTCCTACACCTTC.

V and J are TRBV5-6 and TRBJ2-6; tentatively, D is TRBD1 or TRBD2 (7 bases each). Trimming cost V 1 base and J 2 bases, with 13 bases left between them. The CDR3 contains 17 residues. Germline V gives CDR1 SGHDT, CDR2 YYEEEE. This chain's CDR3 is CASSLRQGGTGANVLTF. CDR3 DNA sequence: TGTGCCAGCAGCTTGAGACAGGGAGGGACTGGGGCCAACGTCCTGACTTTC.

This clone has a handful of counts. The V call is TRBV6-5, the J call TRBJ1-1, with D perhaps matching TRBD1 (5 bases). V was cut by 0 bases and J by 1 base, with 9 bases left in between. This CDR3 is built from 15 residues. The germline gives CDR1 MNHEY, CDR2 SVGAGI. The CDR3 here is CASSYSFQGNTEAFF. The CDR3 coding sequence is TGTGCCAGCAGTTACTCGTTTCAGGGGAACACTGAAGCTTTCTTT.

This clone came up once. The chain's CDR3 is CSVARMNTEAFF. The CDR3, as DNA: TGCAGCGTTGCCCGGATGAACACTGAAGCTTTCTTT. The V and J genes are TRBV29-1 and TRBJ1-1; D is unclear. The CDR3 has 12 amino acids. Trimming removed 4 bases at V and 0 bases at J, with 6 bases between. Germline V gene data show CDR1 as SQVTM and CDR2 as ANQGSEA.

This clone was seen only a few times. The rearrangement links TRBV10-3 to TRBJ2-3; 7 bases fit TRBD2. V lost 11 bases to trimming and J lost 3 bases; unmatched junction nucleotides: 11. Germline values: CDR1 ENHRY, CDR2 SYGVKD. There are 14 residues in the CDR3. The CDR3, as DNA: TGTGCCGCGCAGACGGGGGGTGGAACAGATACGCAGTATTTT. The encoded protein is CAAQTGGGTDTQYF.

This chain joins TRBV5-1 and TRBJ2-1, with TRBD2 matching 15 bases. Germline V CDR1 and CDR2: SGHRS, YFSETQ. The V segment lost 4 bases and the J segment 7 bases; nucleotides outside the gene matches: 6. This CDR3 region has 16 residues. CDR3 DNA: TGCGCCAGCAGCGCCGGGACTAGCGGGGGGCCGAATGAGCAGTTCTTC. Translated, it gives CASSAGTSGGPNEQFF.

The chain carries TRBV27 and TRBJ2-6; no firm D call. The CDR3 is 14 amino acids. Trimming cost V 3 bases and J 4 bases, with 7 bases left between them. Looked up from germline, CDR1 is MNHEY and CDR2 is SMNVEV (reference sequence). The CDR3 bases are TGTGCCAGCAGTTTCACAACGGGGGCCAACGTCCTGACTTTC. Translation gives CASSFTTGANVLTF.

In its sample, this clone was seen once. CDR3: CASSPRATTYEQYF. DNA for the CDR3: TGTGCCAGCTCACCGAGGGCCACGACCTACGAGCAGTACTTC. J is TRBJ2-7 and V is TRBV18, with D perhaps TRBD2 (5 bases). Germline CDR1 is KGHSH and CDR2 is LQKENI. The CDR3 runs 14 residues. Trimming shortened V by 3 bases and J by 2 bases, and 11 bases separated the two germline ends.

This clone was found a few times. The chain carries TRBV3-1 (or the pseudogene TRBV3-2) and TRBJ2-7, with a tentative D call TRBD2 (6 bases). From germline, CDR1 is LGHDT and CDR2 YNNKEL (reference sequence). This CDR3 region has 14 residues. Trimming shortened V by 4 bases and J by 3 bases, and 13 bases separated the two germline ends. CDR3 coding DNA: TGTGCCAGCAGCCGAGAGGGCGGGGTCTACGAGCAGTACTTC. Protein: CASSREGGVYEQYF.

The gene calls are TRBV5-8 and TRBJ2-7, with 8 bases lining up with TRBD1. The CDR3 is 13 residues long. CDR1 SGHTS and CDR2 YDEGEE come from the germline V gene. With 4 bases clipped from V and 2 bases from J, the junction kept 2 bases outside the gene matches. The CDR3 region is CASSGGQAYEQYF. CDR3 nucleotides: TGTGCCAGCAGCGGGGGACAGGCCTACGAGCAGTACTTC.

The J gene is TRBJ1-1, the V gene TRBV29-1; D might be TRBD1 (6 bases). Germline V gene sequence: CDR1 SQVTM, CDR2 ANQGSEA. The CDR3 is 14 amino acids. V shed 6 bases and J shed 1 base, with 15 bases lying between them. The CDR3 nucleotides read TGCAGCGTATCGCCTTGGACAGAGAACACTGAAGCTTTCTTT. It is translated as CSVSPWTENTEAFF.

The V call is TRBV11-2, the J call TRBJ2-7; D is unclear. The V end lost 2 bases, the J end lost 4 bases, and 12 bases lay between the germline ends. Germline V gives CDR1 SGHAT, CDR2 FQNNGV. The CDR3 spans 14 residues. CDR3 amino acids: CASSLLPSQYEQYF. In nucleotides, the CDR3 is TGTGCCAGCAGCTTACTCCCTAGTCAATACGAGCAGTACTTC.

The rearrangement uses TRBV15 and TRBJ2-7; no firm D call. V was trimmed by 4 bases and J by 3 bases, leaving 16 bases between them. Germline V gene lookup returns CDR1 LNHNV and CDR2 YYDKDF (reference sequence). The CDR3 runs 15 residues. In nucleotides, the CDR3 is TGTGCCACCAGCACAAGGGTCGGCCCGGGCTACGAGCAGTACTTC. The encoded protein is CATSTRVGPGYEQYF.